This TCR beta chain was obtained from a study of blood T cells in healthy people across ages. Study outcomes and limitations: What prevented conclusive comparison of naive and antigen-experienced cells was that PBMCs were unsorted. Strong correlation linked observed beta diversity and percent naive T cells. Estimates based on one million T cells were treated as lower bounds.

Germline V lookup: CDR1 MNHEY, CDR2 SMNVEV (reference sequence). Trimming cost V 6 bases and J 0 bases; bases outside gene matches: 6. The CDR3 length is 16 residues. This clonotype has only a few counts. Its target is not known. PCR was performed a second time for 7 to 11 cycles using a sample-barcoded 5' primer and a J-beta primer mix. TCRdb reanalysed the 5' RACE reads using MiXCR and keeps one entry per CDR3 protein. The sample holds 700,000 or so distinct CDR3 sequences; 20% to 25% are singletons and the top ten take around a fifth. Every sample yielded at least 6.5 million isolated PBMCs. What was sequenced was blood. The rearrangement joins TRBV27 to TRBJ1-1, with 11 bases that match TRBD1. The clonotype originates from a man in his 70s in good health. CDR3 coding DNA: TGTGCCAGCAGCAGTGGACAGGGGGCATTGAACACTGAAGCTTTCTTT. It specifies CASSSGQGALNTEAFF.